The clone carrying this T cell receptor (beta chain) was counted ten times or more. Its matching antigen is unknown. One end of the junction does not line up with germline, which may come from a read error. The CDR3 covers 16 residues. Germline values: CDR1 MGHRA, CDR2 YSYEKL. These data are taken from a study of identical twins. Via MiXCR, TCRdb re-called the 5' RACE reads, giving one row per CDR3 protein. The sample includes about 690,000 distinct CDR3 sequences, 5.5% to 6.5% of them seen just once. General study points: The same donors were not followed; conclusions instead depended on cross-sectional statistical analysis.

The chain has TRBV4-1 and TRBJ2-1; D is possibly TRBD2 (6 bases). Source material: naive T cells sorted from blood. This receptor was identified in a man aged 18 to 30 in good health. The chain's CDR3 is CASSQGSSVPYNEQSF. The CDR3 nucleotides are TGCGCCAGCAGCCAAGGGTCTAGCGTACCCTACAATGAGCAGTCCTTC.